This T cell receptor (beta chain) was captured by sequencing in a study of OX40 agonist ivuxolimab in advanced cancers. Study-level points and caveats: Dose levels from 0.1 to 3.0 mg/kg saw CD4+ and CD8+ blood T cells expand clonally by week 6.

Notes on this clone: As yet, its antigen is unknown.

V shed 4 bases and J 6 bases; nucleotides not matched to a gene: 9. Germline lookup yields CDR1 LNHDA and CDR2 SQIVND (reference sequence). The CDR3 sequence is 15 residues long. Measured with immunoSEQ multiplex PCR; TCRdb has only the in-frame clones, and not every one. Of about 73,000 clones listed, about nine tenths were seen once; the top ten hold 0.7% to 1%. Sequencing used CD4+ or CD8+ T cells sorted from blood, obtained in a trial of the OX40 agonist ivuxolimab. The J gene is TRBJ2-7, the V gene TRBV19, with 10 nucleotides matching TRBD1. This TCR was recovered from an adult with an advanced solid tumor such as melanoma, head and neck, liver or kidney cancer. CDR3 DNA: TGTGCCAGTAGTACCATCGGGACAGGGGTGGGCGAGCAGTACTTC. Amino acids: CASSTIGTGVGEQYF.